The clone carrying this T cell receptor beta chain was recorded many times. TCRdb redid the calling of the 5' RACE reads with MiXCR, one entry per CDR3 protein. The table has 350,000 to 450,000 distinct CDR3 sequences, around 6.4% seen once. The sample comes from a study of T cells after yellow fever vaccination. V lost 3 bases and J 1 base, leaving 6 bases between the germline ends. CDR3 size: 12 residues. Germline CDR1 and CDR2: GTSNPN and SVGIG (reference sequence). The sample consisted of PBMCs, taken 5 days after the yellow fever booster vaccination. The receptor's source is a man aged 30 to 39 who received the YFV17D yellow fever vaccine. The chain carries TRBV30 and TRBJ2-5; a weak D match, TRBD2 (5 bases). Here the CDR3 DNA reads TGTGCCTGGAGCACTAGCCAAGAGACCCAGTACTTC. Translating gives CAWSTSQETQYF.